Following are 10 T cell receptor beta chains from one sample sequenced in a study of blood T cell repertoires in COVID-19. The protocol was immunoSEQ multiplex PCR, while the TCRdb copy is restricted to in-frame clones and leaves out a portion. The table shows 150,000 to 200,000 clones, with around four fifths occurring only once. The sample was PBMCs or T cells enriched from blood (not recorded which). The receptor source for this set is a woman aged 60-75 years who had recovered from COVID-19.

The chain links TRBV18 to TRBJ2-7, with 8 bases lining up with TRBD2. Germline-derived CDR1 and CDR2 are KGHSH and LQKENI. Unmatched junction bases numbered 4, after V lost 1 base and J lost 5 bases. This CDR3 has 14 residues. CDR3 residues: CASSPQAGVHEQYF. The CDR3 coding sequence is TGTGCCAGCTCACCACAAGCGGGAGTCCACGAGCAGTACTTC.

The chain couples TRBV2 to TRBJ1-2; 7 bases are shared with TRBD1. Losses at the gene ends were 7 bases for V and 4 bases for J; bases not matched to a gene: 9. The CDR3 spans 14 residues. Germline V gene data show CDR1 as SNHLY and CDR2 as FYNNEI. CDR3 loop: CASTTTGAFYGYTF. The CDR3 bases are TGTGCCAGCACCACCACAGGGGCTTTCTATGGCTACACCTTC.

This clone has only a few counts. The rearrangement joins TRBV7-8 to TRBJ1-2; D call uncertain. The CDR3 length is 12 residues. CDR1 is SGHVS and CDR2 is FQNEAQ in the germline V gene. The V and J ends lost 3 bases and 3 bases respectively, with 5 bases between them. The CDR3 DNA reads as TGTGCCAGCAGCTTCTTCCACTATGGCTACACCTTC. It codes for CASSFFHYGYTF.

In this sample, this clone turned up a few times. The V gene is TRBV7-3, the J gene TRBJ1-2; maybe TRBD1 (5 bases). CDR3 length: 13 amino acids. V was clipped by 1 base and J by 8 bases, with 11 bases between them. CDR1 is SGHTA and CDR2 is FQGTGA in the germline V gene. The CDR3 protein is CASSLSSQGGYTF. The DNA for the CDR3 is TGTGCCAGCAGCTTAAGCTCTCAGGGAGGCTACACCTTC.

The chain has TRBV11-2 and TRBJ2-1; D call uncertain. The CDR3 is 14 amino acids. Trimming pared 1 base from V and 5 bases from J, leaving 9 bases between. The V gene's germline CDR1 is SGHAT and CDR2 FQNNGV. The CDR3 DNA reads as TGTGCCAGCAGCTTAGTAGCACGTAACAATGAGCAGTTCTTC. Amino acid sequence: CASSLVARNNEQFF.

This sequence joins TRBV28 and TRBJ1-2; possibly TRBD1 for D (6 bases). CDR1 and CDR2 (germline): MDHEN, SYDVKM. The CDR3 loop spans 13 amino acids. Trimming stripped 3 bases from V and 6 bases from J, with 11 bases between. The CDR3 region is CASSLIGDNGYTF. The CDR3 DNA sequence: TGTGCCAGCAGTTTGATAGGGGACAATGGCTACACCTTC.

V gene TRBV19 combines with J gene TRBJ1-3; D is perhaps TRBD1 (6 bases). Trimming took 6 bases from V and 0 from J, leaving 12 bases between them. Germline-derived CDR1 and CDR2 are LNHDA and SQIVND (reference sequence). There are 15 residues in the CDR3. DNA of the CDR3: TGTGCCAGTAGACCTCCGGGACACTCTGGAAACACCATATATTTT. This codes for CASRPPGHSGNTIYF.

The chain joins TRBV7-9 to TRBJ2-1; 8 bases agree with TRBD1. The germline V gene encodes CDR1 SEHNR and CDR2 FQNEAQ (reference sequence). V dropped 5 bases and J dropped 6; count of bases not matched to a gene: 12. The CDR3 spans 16 residues. The DNA for the CDR3 is TGTGCCAGCAGCCCCAACCCCCGGACAGGGCTCAATGAGCAGTTCTTC. Its protein is CASSPNPRTGLNEQFF.

The genes are TRBV18 and TRBJ1-2; 7 nucleotides agree with TRBD1. CDR3 size: 15 residues. The germline V gene encodes CDR1 KGHSH and CDR2 LQKENI. Trimming took 5 bases from V and 2 from J; bases not matched to a gene: 8. In nucleotides, the CDR3 is TGTGCCAGCTCAACCGTTGGACAGGAGAACTATGGCTACACCTTC. This translates into CASSTVGQENYGYTF.

Written as DNA, the CDR3 is TGTGCCAGCAGTGTCCTAGCTAGCGGGGGGCATGAGCAGTTCTTC. This codes for CASSVLASGGHEQFF. V gene TRBV2 combines with J gene TRBJ2-1, with 11 bases matching TRBD2. CDR1 SNHLY and CDR2 FYNNEI come from the germline V gene. The trim removed 4 bases at V and 8 bases at J, leaving 7 bases unmatched. The CDR3 is 15 amino acids. Full variable domain (remainder filled in from reference TRBV2 and TRBJ2-1): EPEVTQTPSHQVTQMGQEVILRCVPISNHLYFYWYRQILGQKVEFLVSFYNNEISEKSEIFDDQFSVERPDGSNFTLKIRSTKLEDSAMYFCASSVLASGGHEQFFGPGTRLTVL.